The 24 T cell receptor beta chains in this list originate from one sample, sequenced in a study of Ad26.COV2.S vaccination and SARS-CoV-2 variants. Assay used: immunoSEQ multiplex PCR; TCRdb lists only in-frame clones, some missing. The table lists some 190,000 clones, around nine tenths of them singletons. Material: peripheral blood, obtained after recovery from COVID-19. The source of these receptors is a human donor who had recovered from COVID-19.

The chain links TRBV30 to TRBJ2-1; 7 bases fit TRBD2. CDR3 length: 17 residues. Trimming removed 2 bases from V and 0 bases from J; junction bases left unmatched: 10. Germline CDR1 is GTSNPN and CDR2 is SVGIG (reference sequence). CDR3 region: CAWSLRSSGSSYNEQFF. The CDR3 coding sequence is TGTGCCTGGAGTCTTCGGTCTAGCGGATCCTCCTACAATGAGCAGTTCTTC.

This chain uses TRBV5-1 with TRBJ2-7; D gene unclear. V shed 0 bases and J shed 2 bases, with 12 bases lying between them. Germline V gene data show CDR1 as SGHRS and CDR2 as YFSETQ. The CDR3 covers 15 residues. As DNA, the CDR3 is TGCGCCAGCAGCTTGGGACCGGGTCCTGCCTACGAGCAGTACTTC. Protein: CASSLGPGPAYEQYF.

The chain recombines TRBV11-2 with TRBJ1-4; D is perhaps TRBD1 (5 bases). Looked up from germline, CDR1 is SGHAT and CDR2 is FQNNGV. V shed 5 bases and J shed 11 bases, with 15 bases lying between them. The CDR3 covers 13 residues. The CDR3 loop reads CASSLSLGDKLFF. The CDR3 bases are TGTGCCAGCAGCCTTTCCCTTGGGGACAAACTGTTTTTT.

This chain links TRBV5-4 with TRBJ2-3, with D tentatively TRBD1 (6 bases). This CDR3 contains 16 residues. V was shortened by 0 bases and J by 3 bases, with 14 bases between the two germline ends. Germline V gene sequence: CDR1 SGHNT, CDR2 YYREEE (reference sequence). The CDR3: CASSLGVLGGTDTQYF. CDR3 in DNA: TGTGCCAGCAGCTTGGGCGTGTTAGGGGGTACAGATACGCAGTATTTT.

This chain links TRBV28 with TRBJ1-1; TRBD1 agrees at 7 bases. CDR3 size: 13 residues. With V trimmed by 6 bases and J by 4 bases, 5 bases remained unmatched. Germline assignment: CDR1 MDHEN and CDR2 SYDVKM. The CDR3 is CASRKQGSTEAFF. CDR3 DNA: TGTGCCAGCAGAAAACAGGGGTCCACTGAAGCTTTCTTT.

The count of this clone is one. This CDR3 reads CASSQDLGNTIYF. In DNA form, the CDR3 reads TGCGCCAGCAGCCAAGATCTAGGAAACACCATATATTTT. The chain carries TRBV4-1 and TRBJ1-3, with no clear D. Trimming left V 0 bases short and J 4 bases short, with 4 bases between. There are 13 residues in the CDR3. The germline V gene has CDR1 MGHRA and CDR2 YSYEKL.

The CDR3 loop is CASGRGGETQYF. DNA for the CDR3: TGCGCCAGCGGTAGGGGGGGAGAGACCCAGTACTTC. The V gene is TRBV4-1, the J gene TRBJ2-5, with D possibly being TRBD2 (7 bases). The germline gives CDR1 MGHRA, CDR2 YSYEKL. The CDR3 spans 12 residues. V was shortened by 8 bases and J by 4 bases, with 11 bases between the two germline ends.

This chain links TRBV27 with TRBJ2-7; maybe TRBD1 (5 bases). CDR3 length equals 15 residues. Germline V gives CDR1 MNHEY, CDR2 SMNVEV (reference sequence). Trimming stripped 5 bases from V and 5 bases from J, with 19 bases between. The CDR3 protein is CASSQWGDWGDEQYF. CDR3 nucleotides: TGTGCCAGCAGTCAATGGGGCGATTGGGGCGACGAGCAGTACTTC.

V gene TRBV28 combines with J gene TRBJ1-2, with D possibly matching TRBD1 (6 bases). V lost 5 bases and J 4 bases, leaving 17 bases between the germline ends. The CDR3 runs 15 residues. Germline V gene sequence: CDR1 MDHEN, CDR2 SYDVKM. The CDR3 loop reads CASSRRNVGGYGYTF. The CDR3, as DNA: TGTGCCAGCAGTCGCCGGAACGTAGGGGGCTATGGCTACACCTTC.

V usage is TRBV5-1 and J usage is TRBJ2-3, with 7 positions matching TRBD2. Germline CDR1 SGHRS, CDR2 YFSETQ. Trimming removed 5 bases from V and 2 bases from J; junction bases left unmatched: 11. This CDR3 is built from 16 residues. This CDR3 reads CASRAGLSGDTDTQYF. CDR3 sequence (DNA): TGCGCCAGCAGGGCGGGACTAAGCGGGGACACAGATACGCAGTATTTT.

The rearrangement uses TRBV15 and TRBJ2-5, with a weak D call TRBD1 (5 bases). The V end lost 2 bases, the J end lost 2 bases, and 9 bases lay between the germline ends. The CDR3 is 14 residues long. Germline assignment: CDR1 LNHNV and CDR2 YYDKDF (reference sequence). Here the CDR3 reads CATSRRQMQETQYF. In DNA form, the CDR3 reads TGTGCCACCAGCAGAAGACAGATGCAAGAGACCCAGTACTTC.

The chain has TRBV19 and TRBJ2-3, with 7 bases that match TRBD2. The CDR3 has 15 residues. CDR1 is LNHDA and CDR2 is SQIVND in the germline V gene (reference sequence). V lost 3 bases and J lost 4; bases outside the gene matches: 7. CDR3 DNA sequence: TGTGCCAGTAGTATTTACAGCGGGATTGCAGATACGCAGTATTTT. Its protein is CASSIYSGIADTQYF.

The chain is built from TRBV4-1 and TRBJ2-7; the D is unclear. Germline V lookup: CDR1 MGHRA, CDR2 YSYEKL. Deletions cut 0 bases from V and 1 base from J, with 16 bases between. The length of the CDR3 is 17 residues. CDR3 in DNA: TGCGCCAGCAGCCAAGATTCAAGGGCAGGTAATTCCTACGAGCAGTACTTC. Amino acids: CASSQDSRAGNSYEQYF.

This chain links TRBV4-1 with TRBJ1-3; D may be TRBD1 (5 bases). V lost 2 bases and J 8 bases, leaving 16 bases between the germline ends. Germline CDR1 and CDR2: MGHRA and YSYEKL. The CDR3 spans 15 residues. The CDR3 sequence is CASSQTGTALDTIYF. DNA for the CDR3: TGCGCCAGCAGCCAAACGGGGACCGCGTTGGACACCATATATTTT.

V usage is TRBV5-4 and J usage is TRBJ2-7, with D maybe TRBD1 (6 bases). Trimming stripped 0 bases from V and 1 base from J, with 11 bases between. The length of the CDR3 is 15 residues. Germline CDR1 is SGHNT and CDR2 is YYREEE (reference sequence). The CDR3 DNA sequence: TGTGCCAGCAGCTTGGCATCTGGGACATCCTACGAGCAGTACTTC. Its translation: CASSLASGTSYEQYF. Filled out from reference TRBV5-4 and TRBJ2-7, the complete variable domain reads ETGVTQSPTHLIKTRGQQVTLRCSSQSGHNTVSWYQQALGQGPQFIFQYYREEENGRGNFPPRFSGLQFPNYSSELNVNALELDDSALYLCASSLASGTSYEQYFGPGTRLTVT.

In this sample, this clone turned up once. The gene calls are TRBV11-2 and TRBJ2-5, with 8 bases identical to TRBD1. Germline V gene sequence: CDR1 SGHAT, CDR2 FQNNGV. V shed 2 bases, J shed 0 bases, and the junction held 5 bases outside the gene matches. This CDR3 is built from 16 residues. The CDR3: CASSLSQGEYQETQYF. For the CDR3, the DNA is TGTGCCAGCAGCTTATCACAGGGGGAGTACCAAGAGACCCAGTACTTC.

CDR3 nucleotides: TGTGCCAGCAGTGAGGATGCATTCAGCACAGATACGCAGTATTTT. Its translation is CASSEDAFSTDTQYF. The chain carries TRBV6-1 and TRBJ2-3; D call uncertain. This CDR3 is built from 15 residues. The V and J ends lost 3 bases and 0 bases respectively, with 10 bases between them. CDR1 is MNHNS, CDR2 SASEGT, per germline.

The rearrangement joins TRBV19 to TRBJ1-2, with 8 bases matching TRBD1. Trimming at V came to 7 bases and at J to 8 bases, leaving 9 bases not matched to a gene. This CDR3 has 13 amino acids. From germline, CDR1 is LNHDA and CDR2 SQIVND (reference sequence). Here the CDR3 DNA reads TGTGCCAGTACCACCGGGACAGGCTACGGCTACACCTTC. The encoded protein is CASTTGTGYGYTF.

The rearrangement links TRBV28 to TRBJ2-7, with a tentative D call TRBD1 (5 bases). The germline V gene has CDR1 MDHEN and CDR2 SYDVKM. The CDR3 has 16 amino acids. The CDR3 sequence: CANPATLNVGENEQYF. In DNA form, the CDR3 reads TGTGCAAACCCAGCGACCCTCAATGTAGGGGAAAACGAGCAGTACTTC. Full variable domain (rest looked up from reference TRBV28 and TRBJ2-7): DVKVTQSSRYLVKRTGEKVFLECVQDMDHENMFWYRQDPGLGLRLIYFSYDVKMKEKGDIPEGYSVSREKKERFSLILESASTNQTSMYLCANPATLNVGENEQYFGPGTRLTVT.

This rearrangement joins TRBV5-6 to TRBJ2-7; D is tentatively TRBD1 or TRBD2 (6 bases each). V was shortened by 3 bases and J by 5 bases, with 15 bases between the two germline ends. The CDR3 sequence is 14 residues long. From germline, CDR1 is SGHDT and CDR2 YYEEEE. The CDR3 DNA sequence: TGTGCCAGCAGCTGGGGGGCGCGAGTGGACGAGCAGTACTTC. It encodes CASSWGARVDEQYF.

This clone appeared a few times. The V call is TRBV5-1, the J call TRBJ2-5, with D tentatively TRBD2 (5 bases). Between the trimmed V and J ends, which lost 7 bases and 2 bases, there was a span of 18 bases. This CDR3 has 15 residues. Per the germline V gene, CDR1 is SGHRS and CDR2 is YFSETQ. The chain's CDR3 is CASSWFSRGQETQYF. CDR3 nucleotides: TGCGCCAGCTCCTGGTTTTCCCGGGGACAAGAGACCCAGTACTTC.

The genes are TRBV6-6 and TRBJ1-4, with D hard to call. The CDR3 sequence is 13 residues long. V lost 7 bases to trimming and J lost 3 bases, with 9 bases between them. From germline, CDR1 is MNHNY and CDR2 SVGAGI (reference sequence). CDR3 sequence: CASILSPNEKLFF. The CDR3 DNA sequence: TGTGCCAGCATTCTATCCCCTAATGAAAAACTGTTTTTT.

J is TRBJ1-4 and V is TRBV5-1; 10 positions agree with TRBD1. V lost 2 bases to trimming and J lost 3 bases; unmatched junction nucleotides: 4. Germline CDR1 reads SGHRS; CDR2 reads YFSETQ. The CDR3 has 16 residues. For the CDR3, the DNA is TGCGCCAGCAGCTTAGGACAGGGGGAAGCTAATGAAAAACTGTTTTTT. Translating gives CASSLGQGEANEKLFF.

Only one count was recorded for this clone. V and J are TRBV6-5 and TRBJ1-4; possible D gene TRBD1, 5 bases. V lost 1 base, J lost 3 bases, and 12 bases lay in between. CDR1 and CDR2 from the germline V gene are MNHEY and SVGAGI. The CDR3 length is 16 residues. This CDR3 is CASSYFGGDSNEKLFF. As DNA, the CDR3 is TGTGCCAGCAGTTACTTTGGAGGGGACTCTAATGAAAAACTGTTTTTT.